The rows below give T cell receptor beta chains drawn from one sample of a study of blood T cell repertoires in COVID-19. The data were produced by immunoSEQ multiplex PCR, yet TCRdb's version contains in-frame clones alone and is incomplete. The table has over 250,000 clones, roughly 89% seen once. The sample was PBMCs or T cells enriched from blood (not recorded which). The receptor source for this set is a man aged 40-55 years who had recovered from COVID-19. CDR3s include the opening cysteine and the closing phenylalanine or tryptophan. D genes are given only for firm matches. Size tells how often a clone was seen (once, few, many) or the class of an expanded clone, and some rows leave it out.

V gene: TRBV5-6
J gene: TRBJ2-4
clone size: -
D gene: -
CDR3 protein: CASSLVGRGAAKNIQYF
CDR3 DNA: TGTGCCAGCAGCTTGGTTGGCAGGGGGGCGGCCAAAAACATTCAGTACTTC

V gene: TRBV28
J gene: TRBJ2-3
clone size: -
D gene: TRBD2
CDR3 protein: CASSPPASGRAQYF
CDR3 DNA: TGTGCCAGCAGTCCTCCAGCTAGCGGGAGGGCGCAGTATTTT

V gene: TRBV5-1
J gene: TRBJ1-1
clone size: -
D gene: -
CDR3 protein: CASSLLRVTEAFF
CDR3 DNA: TGCGCCAGCAGCTTGTTGAGGGTTACTGAAGCTTTCTTT

V gene: TRBV5-1
J gene: TRBJ2-1
clone size: few
D gene: TRBD2
CDR3 protein: CASSAGAGDEQFF
CDR3 DNA: TGCGCCAGCAGCGCCGGGGCGGGGGATGAGCAGTTCTTC

V gene: TRBV6-6
J gene: TRBJ1-2
clone size: -
D gene: -
CDR3 protein: CASSYGGTNYGYTF
CDR3 DNA: TGTGCCAGCAGTTACGGAGGGACTAACTATGGCTACACCTTC

V gene: TRBV13
J gene: TRBJ1-1
clone size: -
D gene: -
CDR3 protein: CASSQGGRNTEAFF
CDR3 DNA: TGTGCCAGCAGCCAAGGGGGACGGAACACTGAAGCTTTCTTT

V gene: TRBV10-3
J gene: TRBJ2-3
clone size: -
D gene: TRBD1
CDR3 protein: CAISESPSGGLATDTQYF
CDR3 DNA: TGTGCCATCAGTGAGTCACCTTCAGGGGGCTTAGCAACAGATACGCAGTATTTT

V gene: TRBV21-1
J gene: TRBJ1-1
clone size: -
D gene: -
CDR3 protein: CASSKARVRGGGGGMDTEAFF
CDR3 DNA: TGTGCCAGCAGCAAAGCTCGCGTTCGCGGGGGCGGAGGTGGCATGGACACTGAAGCTTTCTTT

V gene: TRBV5-4
J gene: TRBJ2-7
clone size: many
D gene: TRBD1
CDR3 protein: CASSSGTGEQYF
CDR3 DNA: TGTGCCAGCAGCTCCGGGACAGGGGAGCAGTACTTC

V gene: TRBV7-3
J gene: TRBJ2-6
clone size: -
D gene: TRBD1
CDR3 protein: CASSSGQGAAGANVLTF
CDR3 DNA: TGTGCCAGCAGTTCGGGACAGGGGGCGGCTGGGGCCAACGTCCTGACTTTC

V gene: TRBV29-1
J gene: TRBJ2-2
clone size: -
D gene: -
CDR3 protein: CSVGGRYTGELFF
CDR3 DNA: TGCAGCGTGGGGGGACGATATACCGGGGAGCTGTTTTTT

V gene: TRBV28
J gene: TRBJ1-5
clone size: -
D gene: TRBD1
CDR3 protein: CASRFSRRGHYQPQHF
CDR3 DNA: TGTGCCAGCAGATTTTCCCGCAGGGGGCATTATCAGCCCCAGCATTTT